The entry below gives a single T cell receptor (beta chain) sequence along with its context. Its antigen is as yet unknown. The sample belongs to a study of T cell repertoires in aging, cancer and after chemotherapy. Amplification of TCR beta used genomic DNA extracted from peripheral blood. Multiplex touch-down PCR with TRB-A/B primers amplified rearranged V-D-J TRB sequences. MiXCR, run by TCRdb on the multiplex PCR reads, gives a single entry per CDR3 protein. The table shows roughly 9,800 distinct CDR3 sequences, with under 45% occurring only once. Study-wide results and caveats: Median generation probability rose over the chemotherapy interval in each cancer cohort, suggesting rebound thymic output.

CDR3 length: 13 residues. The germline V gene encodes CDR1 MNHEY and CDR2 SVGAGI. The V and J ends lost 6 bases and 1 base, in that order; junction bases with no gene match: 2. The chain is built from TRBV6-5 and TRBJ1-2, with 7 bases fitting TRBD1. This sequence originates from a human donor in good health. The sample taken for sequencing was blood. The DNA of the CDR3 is TGTGCCAGCAGCGACAGGGATAACTATGGCTACACCTTC. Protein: CASSDRDNYGYTF.